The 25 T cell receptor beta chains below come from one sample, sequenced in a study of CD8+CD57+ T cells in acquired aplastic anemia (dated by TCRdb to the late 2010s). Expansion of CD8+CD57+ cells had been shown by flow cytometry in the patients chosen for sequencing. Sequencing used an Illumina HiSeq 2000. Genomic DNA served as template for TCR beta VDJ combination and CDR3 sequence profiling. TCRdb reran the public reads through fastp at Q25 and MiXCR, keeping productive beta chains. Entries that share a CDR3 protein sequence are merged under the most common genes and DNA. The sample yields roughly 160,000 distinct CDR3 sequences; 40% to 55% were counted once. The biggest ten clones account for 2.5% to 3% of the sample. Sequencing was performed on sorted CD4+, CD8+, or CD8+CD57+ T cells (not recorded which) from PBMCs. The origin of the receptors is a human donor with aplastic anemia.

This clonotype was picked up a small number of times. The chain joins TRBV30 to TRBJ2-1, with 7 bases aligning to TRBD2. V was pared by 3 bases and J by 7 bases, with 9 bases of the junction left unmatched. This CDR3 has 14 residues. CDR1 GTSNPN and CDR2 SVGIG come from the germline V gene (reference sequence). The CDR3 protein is CAWRPAGSGNEQFF. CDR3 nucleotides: TGTGCCTGGAGACCAGCGGGATCGGGGAATGAGCAGTTCTTC. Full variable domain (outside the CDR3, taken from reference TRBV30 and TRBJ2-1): SQTIHQWPATLVQPVGSPLSLECTVEGTSNPNLYWYRQAAGRGLQLLFYSVGIGQISSEVPQNLSASRPQDRQFILSSKKLLLSDSGFYLCAWRPAGSGNEQFFGPGTRLTVL.

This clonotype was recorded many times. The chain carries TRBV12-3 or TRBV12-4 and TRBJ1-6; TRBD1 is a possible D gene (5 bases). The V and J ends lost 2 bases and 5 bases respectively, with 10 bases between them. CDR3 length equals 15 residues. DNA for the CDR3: TGTGCCAGCAGTTTAAGGGTCAGGGATAATTCACCCCTCCACTTT. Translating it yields CASSLRVRDNSPLHF.

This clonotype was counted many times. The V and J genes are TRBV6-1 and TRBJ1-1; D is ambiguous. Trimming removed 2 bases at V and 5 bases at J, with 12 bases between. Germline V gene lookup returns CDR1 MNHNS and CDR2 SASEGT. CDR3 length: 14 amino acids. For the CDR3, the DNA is TGTGCCAGCAGTGAAAGGCAGATATGGACTGAAGCTTTCTTT. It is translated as CASSERQIWTEAFF.

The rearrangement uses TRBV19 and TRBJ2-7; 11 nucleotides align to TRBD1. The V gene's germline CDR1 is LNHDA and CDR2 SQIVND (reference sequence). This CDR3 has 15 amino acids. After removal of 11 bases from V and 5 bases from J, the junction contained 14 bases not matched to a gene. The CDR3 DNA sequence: TGTGCCTGGAGTTCCCCGGGGACAGGGGGTGACGAGCAGTACTTC. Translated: CAWSSPGTGGDEQYF.

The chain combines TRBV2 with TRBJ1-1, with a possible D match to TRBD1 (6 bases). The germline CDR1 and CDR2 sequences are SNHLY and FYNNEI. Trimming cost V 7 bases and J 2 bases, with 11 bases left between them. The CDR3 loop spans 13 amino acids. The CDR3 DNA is TGTGCCAGCACGATAGGGGGAAACACTGAAGCTTTCTTT. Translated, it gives CASTIGGNTEAFF.

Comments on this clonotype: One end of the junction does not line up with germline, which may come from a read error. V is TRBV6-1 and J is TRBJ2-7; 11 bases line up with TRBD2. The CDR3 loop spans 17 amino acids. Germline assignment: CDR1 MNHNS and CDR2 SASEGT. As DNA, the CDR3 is TGTGCCGGCAGTGAACTAGCGGGGGTACCTCCTCGGGACGAGCAGTACTTC. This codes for CAGSELAGVPPRDEQYF.

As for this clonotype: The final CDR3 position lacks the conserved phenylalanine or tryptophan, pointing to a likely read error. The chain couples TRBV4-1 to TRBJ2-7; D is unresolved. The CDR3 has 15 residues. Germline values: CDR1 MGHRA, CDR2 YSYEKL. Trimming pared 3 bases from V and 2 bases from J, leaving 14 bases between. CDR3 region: CASSQFKVGTYEQYS. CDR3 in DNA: TGCGCCAGCAGCCAGTTCAAGGTCGGAACCTACGAGCAGTACTCC.

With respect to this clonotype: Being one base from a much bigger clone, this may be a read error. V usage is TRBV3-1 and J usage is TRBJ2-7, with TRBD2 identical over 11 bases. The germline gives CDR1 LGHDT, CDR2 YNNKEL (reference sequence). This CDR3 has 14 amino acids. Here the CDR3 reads CAGSQASGTSGTSF. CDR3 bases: TGTGCCGGCAGCCAAGCCTCCGGGACTAGCGGTACCTCTTTC.

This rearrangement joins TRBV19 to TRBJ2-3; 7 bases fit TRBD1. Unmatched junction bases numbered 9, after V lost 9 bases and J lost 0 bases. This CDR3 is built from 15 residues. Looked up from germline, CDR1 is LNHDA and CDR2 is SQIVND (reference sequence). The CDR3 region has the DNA TGTGCCAGCAGGCCGGGACAGCTAAGCACAGATACGCAGTATTTT. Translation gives CASRPGQLSTDTQYF.

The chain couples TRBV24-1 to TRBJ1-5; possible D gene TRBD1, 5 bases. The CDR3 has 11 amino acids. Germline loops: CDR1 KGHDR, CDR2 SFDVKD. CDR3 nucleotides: TGTGGGGGGGATAGCAATCAGCCCCAGCATTTT. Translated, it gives CGGDSNQPQHF.

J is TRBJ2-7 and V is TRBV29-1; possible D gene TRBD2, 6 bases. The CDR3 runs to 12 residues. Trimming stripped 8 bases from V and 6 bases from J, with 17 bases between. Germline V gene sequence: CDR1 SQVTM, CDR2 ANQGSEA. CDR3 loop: CSFPGPGGEQYF. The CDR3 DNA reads TGCAGCTTTCCGGGGCCCGGGGGCGAGCAGTACTTC.

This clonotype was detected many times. CDR3 loop: CASSSGTANSPLHF. For the CDR3, the DNA is TGTGCCAGCAGCTCCGGGACAGCAAATTCACCCCTCCACTTT. This chain uses TRBV7-3 with TRBJ1-6, with 7 bases that match TRBD1. V trimming: 4 bases; J trimming: 7 bases; junction bases outside the gene matches: 4. The CDR3 contains 14 residues. Germline CDR1 SGHTA, CDR2 FQGTGA.

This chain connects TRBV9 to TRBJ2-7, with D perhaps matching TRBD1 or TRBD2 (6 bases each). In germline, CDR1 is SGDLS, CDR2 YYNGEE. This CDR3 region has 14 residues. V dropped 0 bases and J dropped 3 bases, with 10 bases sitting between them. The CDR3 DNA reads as TGTGCCAGCAGCGTAGCGGGGGCAAGCTACGAGCAGTACTTC. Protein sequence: CASSVAGASYEQYF.

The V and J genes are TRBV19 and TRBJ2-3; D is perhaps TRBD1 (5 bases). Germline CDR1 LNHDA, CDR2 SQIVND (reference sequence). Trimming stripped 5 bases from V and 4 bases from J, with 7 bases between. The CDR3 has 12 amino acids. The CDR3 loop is CASSPTADTQYF. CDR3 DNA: TGTGCCAGTAGTCCGACAGCAGATACGCAGTATTTT.

The CDR3: CSVVVPGNTIYF. The CDR3 coding sequence is TGCAGCGTTGTAGTGCCCGGAAACACCATATATTTT. V is TRBV29-1 and J is TRBJ1-3; D gene ambiguous. V was clipped by 4 bases and J by 4 bases, with 8 bases between them. CDR1 is SQVTM, CDR2 ANQGSEA, per germline. The CDR3 has 12 residues. Supplemented by reference TRBV29-1 and TRBJ1-3, the full variable domain reads SAVISQKPSRDICQRGTSLTIQCQVDSQVTMMFWYRQQPGQSLTLIATANQGSEATYESGFVIDKFPISRPNLTFSTLTVSNMSPEDSSIYLCSVVVPGNTIYFGEGSWLTVV.

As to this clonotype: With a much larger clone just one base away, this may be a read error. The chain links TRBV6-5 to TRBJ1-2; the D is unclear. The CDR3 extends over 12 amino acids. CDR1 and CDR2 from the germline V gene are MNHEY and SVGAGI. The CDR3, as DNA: TGTGCCGGCAGTCCGGGCATGGGTGGCTACACCTTC. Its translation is CAGSPGMGGYTF.

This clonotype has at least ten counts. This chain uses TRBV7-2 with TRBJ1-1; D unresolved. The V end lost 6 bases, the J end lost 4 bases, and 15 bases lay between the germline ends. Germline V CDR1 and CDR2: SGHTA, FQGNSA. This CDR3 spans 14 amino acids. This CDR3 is CASSLHPLGTEAFF. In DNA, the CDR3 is TGTGCCAGCAGTCTCCACCCCCTAGGCACTGAAGCTTTCTTT.

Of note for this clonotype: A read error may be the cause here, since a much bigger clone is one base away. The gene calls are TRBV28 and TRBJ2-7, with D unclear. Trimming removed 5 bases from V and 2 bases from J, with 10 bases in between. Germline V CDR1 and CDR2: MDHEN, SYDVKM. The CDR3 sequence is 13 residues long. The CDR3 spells CASSRSRTYEQYF. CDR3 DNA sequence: TGTGCCAGCAGTAGGTCAAGGACCTACGAGCAGTACTTC.

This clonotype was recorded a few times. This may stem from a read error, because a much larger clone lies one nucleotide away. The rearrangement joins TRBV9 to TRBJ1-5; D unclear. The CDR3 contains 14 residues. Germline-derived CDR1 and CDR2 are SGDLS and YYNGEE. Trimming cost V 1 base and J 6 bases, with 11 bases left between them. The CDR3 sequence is CASSVTREGQPQHF. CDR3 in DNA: TGTGCCAGCAGCGTAACGCGGGAGGGTCAGCCCCAGCATTTT.

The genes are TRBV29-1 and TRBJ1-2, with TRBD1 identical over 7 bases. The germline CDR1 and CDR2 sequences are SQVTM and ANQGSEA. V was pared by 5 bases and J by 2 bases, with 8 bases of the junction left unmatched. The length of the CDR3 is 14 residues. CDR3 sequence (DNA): TGCAGCGTTATCGACGACAGGGCCAACTATGGCTACACCTTC. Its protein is CSVIDDRANYGYTF. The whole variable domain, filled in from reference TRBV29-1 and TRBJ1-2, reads SAVISQKPSRDICQRGTSLTIQCQVDSQVTMMFWYRQQPGQSLTLIATANQGSEATYESGFVIDKFPISRPNLTFSTLTVSNMSPEDSSIYLCSVIDDRANYGYTFGSGTRLTVV.

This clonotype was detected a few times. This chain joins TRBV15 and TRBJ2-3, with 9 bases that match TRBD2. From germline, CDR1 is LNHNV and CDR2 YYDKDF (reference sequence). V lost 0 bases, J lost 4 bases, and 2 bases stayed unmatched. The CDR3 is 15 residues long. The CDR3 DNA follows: TGTGCCACCAGCAGAGAAGCGGGAGGCTCAGATACGCAGTATTTT. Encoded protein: CATSREAGGSDTQYF. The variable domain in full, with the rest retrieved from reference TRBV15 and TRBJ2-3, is DAMVIQNPRYQVTQFGKPVTLSCSQTLNHNVMYWYQQKSSQAPKLLFHYYDKDFNNEADTPDNFQSRRPNTSFCFLDIRSPGLGDTAMYLCATSREAGGSDTQYFGPGTRLTVL.

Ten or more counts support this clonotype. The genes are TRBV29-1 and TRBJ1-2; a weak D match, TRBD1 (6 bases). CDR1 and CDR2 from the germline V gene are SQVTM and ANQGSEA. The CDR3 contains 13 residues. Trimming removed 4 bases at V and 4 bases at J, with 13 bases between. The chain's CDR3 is CSVGEGGGYGYTF. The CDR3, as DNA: TGCAGCGTTGGGGAGGGGGGGGGCTATGGCTACACCTTC.

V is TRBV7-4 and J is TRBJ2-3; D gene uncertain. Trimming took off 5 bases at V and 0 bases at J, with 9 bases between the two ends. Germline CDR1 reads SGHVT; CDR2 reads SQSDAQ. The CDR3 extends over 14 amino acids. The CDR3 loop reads CASSRFTSTDTQYF. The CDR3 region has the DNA TGTGCCAGCAGCCGATTTACGAGCACAGATACGCAGTATTTT.

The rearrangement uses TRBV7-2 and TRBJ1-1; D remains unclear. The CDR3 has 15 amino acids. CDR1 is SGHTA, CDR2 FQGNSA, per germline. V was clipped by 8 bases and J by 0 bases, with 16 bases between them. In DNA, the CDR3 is TGTGCCAGCCGCGAGGCCGCGAATCTGAACACTGAAGCTTTCTTT. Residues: CASREAANLNTEAFF.

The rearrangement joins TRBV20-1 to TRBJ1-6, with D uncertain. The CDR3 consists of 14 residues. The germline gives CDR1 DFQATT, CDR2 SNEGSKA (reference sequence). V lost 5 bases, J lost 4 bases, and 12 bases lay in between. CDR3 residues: CSARKDGYNSPLHF. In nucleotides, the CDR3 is TGCAGTGCTCGAAAGGACGGATATAATTCACCCCTCCACTTT.